A selection of T cell receptor beta chains follows, all from one sample in a study of blood T cell repertoires in COVID-19. Assay used: immunoSEQ multiplex PCR; TCRdb lists only in-frame clones, some missing. The sample has over 200,000 clones, around 91% seen once. Material for sequencing was peripheral blood. All receptors come from a woman between 35 and 50 years old with acute or convalescent COVID-19. Both conserved end residues are part of each CDR3. The D gene is left open where the match is weak.

TRBV5-1,NA,CASRGAGGLNNSPLHF
TRBV19,TRBD1,CASSPRTGYYGYTF
TRBV6-1,TRBD1,CASSEVLTGNYGYTF
TRBV6-5,TRBD1,CASDYRGSAFF
TRBV18,TRBD2,CASSPSTSGPDTQYF
TRBV2,NA,CASRDSQETQYF
TRBV18,TRBD1,CASSPGTDQPQHF
TRBV30,NA,CAWSSAGPDLYGYTF
TRBV27,NA,CASIRGMEAFF
TRBV5-1,NA,CASSSALGEGYTF
TRBV24-1,TRBD2,CATSDPGGLAGALTDTQYF
TRBV5-4,NA,CASSLAGERRGYGYTF
TRBV19,TRBD1,CASSRIRTGDFYYTF
TRBV2,TRBD1,CASSAGQAGYGYTF
TRBV15,NA,CATSRTELSEAFF
TRBV18,NA,CASSPRATTGLQAGNSPLHF
TRBV6-5,TRBD1,CASRSGQDYTEAFF
TRBV6-4,NA,CATSGDQHTDTQYF
TRBV7-3,NA,CASSNNPGGPGELFF